The 6 T cell receptor beta chains below all came from one sample that was sequenced in a study of identical twins. TCRdb re-derived calls from the 5' RACE reads in MiXCR, one entry per CDR3 protein. The repertoire holds under 300,000 distinct CDR3 sequences, with 6.5% as singletons. This sample was shared with a second study, whose subject was T cells expressing NK-cell markers.

Sequencing used CD8+ T cells sorted from blood. The receptors were gathered from a woman between 18 and 29 years old in good health.

The chain uses TRBV7-2 and TRBJ2-7; the match to TRBD2 covers 14 bases. V was pared by 5 bases and J by 0 bases, with 3 bases of the junction left unmatched. Germline V gene lookup returns CDR1 SGHTA and CDR2 FQGNSA. The CDR3 contains 16 residues. The CDR3 reads CASSIGLAGGSYEQYF. Written as DNA, the CDR3 is TGTGCCAGCAGCATCGGACTAGCGGGAGGCTCCTACGAGCAGTACTTC.

This clonotype came up many times. The V call is TRBV29-1, the J call TRBJ2-4; 7 bases line up with TRBD1. This CDR3 contains 15 residues. Germline-derived CDR1 and CDR2 are SQVTM and ANQGSEA. V trimming: 1 base; J trimming: 6 bases; junction bases outside the gene matches: 9. CDR3 nucleotide sequence: TGCAGCGTTGAAGGTCTTTCGGGACAGTTAAACATTCAGTACTTC. It codes for CSVEGLSGQLNIQYF. The full variable domain, its missing parts supplied by reference TRBV29-1 and TRBJ2-4, is SAVISQKPSRDICQRGTSLTIQCQVDSQVTMMFWYRQQPGQSLTLIATANQGSEATYESGFVIDKFPISRPNLTFSTLTVSNMSPEDSSIYLCSVEGLSGQLNIQYFGAGTRLSVL.

This clonotype was observed at least ten times. The genes are TRBV14 and TRBJ2-2; D ambiguous. The germline V gene has CDR1 SGHDN and CDR2 FVKESK. Trimming cost V 0 bases and J 4 bases, with 6 bases left between them. The CDR3 is made up of 14 amino acids. In DNA, the CDR3 is TGTGCCAGCAGCCAAGATGGGGTCACCGGGGAGCTGTTTTTT. Protein: CASSQDGVTGELFF.

CDR3 bases: TGTGCCAGCGAAGGGGGTTTTTATGAAAAACTGTTTTTT. Translating gives CASEGGFYEKLFF. The chain recombines TRBV6-1 with TRBJ1-4; a possible D gene is TRBD1 (6 bases). The CDR3 has 13 residues. Per germline, CDR1 MNHNS and CDR2 SASEGT. V lost 8 bases and J 6 bases, leaving 13 bases between the germline ends.

This clonotype was counted between two and nine times. The V gene is TRBV25-1, the J gene TRBJ1-1; D is unresolved. This CDR3 spans 13 amino acids. The germline gives CDR1 MGHDK, CDR2 SYGVNS. With 3 bases removed from V and 8 bases from J, the gap between germline ends came to 13 bases. The CDR3 sequence is CASSDRYNPEAFF. The CDR3 bases are TGTGCCAGCAGTGATAGGTACAACCCCGAAGCTTTCTTT.

The sample holds a few counts of this clonotype. This chain uses TRBV5-5 with TRBJ2-7; D possibly corresponds to TRBD2 (6 bases). The length of the CDR3 is 17 residues. Germline V gene lookup returns CDR1 SGHKS and CDR2 YYEKEE (reference sequence). Between the trimmed V and J ends, which lost 4 bases and 2 bases, there was a span of 22 bases. The CDR3 region is CASSPEAGGTLPYEQYF. In nucleotides, the CDR3 is TGTGCCAGCAGCCCCGAGGCTGGCGGGACCCTTCCCTACGAGCAGTACTTC.